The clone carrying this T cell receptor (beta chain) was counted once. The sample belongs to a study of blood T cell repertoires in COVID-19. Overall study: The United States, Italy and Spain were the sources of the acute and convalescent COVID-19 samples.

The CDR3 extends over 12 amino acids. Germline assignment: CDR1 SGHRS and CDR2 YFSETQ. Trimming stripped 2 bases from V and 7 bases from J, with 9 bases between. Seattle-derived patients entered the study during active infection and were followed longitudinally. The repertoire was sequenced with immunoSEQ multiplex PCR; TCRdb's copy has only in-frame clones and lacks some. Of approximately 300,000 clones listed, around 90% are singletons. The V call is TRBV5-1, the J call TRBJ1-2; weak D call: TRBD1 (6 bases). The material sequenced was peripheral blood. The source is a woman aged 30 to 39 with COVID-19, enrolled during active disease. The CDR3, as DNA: TGCGCCAGCAGCTTCGGACAGTTTGGCTACACCTTC. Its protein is CASSFGQFGYTF.